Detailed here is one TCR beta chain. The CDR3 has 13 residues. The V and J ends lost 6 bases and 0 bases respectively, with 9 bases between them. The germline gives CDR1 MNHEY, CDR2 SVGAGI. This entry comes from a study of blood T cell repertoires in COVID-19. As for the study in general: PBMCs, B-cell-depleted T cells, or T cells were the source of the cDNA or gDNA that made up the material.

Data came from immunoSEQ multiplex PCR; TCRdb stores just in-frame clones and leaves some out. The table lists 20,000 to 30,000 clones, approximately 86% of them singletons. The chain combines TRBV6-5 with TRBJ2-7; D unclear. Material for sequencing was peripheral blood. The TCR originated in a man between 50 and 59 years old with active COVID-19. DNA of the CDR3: TGTGCCAGCAGAGTGTCGAGCTCCTACGAGCAGTACTTC. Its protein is CASRVSSSYEQYF.